These 31 T cell receptor beta chains came from one sample sequenced in a study of blood T cell repertoires in COVID-19. The assay was immunoSEQ multiplex PCR, and TCRdb's table has in-frame clones only and misses some. The repertoire includes about 150,000 clones, about nine tenths of them detected once, and 5.5% to 7.5% sits in the top ten. The sequenced material came from peripheral blood. The receptor set was obtained from an elderly man with acute or convalescent COVID-19.

This clone was recorded once. This chain links TRBV5-4 with TRBJ1-3, with D maybe TRBD1 (5 bases). Germline CDR1 reads SGHNT; CDR2 reads YYREEE (reference sequence). V was clipped by 1 base and J by 4 bases, with 15 bases between them. The CDR3 spans 16 residues. For the CDR3, the DNA is TGTGCCAGCAGCTTGAGTAGGGGCGCGAAAGGAAACACCATATATTTT. Its protein product is CASSLSRGAKGNTIYF. Filled out from reference TRBV5-4 and TRBJ1-3, the complete variable domain reads ETGVTQSPTHLIKTRGQQVTLRCSSQSGHNTVSWYQQALGQGPQFIFQYYREEENGRGNFPPRFSGLQFPNYSSELNVNALELDDSALYLCASSLSRGAKGNTIYFGEGSWLTVV.

The gene calls are TRBV14 and TRBJ1-3; possible D gene TRBD1, 5 bases. Germline assignment: CDR1 SGHDN and CDR2 FVKESK. Trimming took 2 bases from V and 0 from J, leaving 14 bases between them. The CDR3 has 17 residues. CDR3 region: CASSQLGHLSSGNTIYF. In DNA form, the CDR3 reads TGTGCCAGCAGCCAATTAGGACACCTAAGCTCTGGAAACACCATATATTTT.

In DNA form, the CDR3 reads TGTGCCAGCAGTGAAATTGGGGACAGCAATTCACCCCTCCACTTT. This codes for CASSEIGDSNSPLHF. This sequence joins TRBV2 and TRBJ1-6; 7 positions match TRBD1. This CDR3 comprises 15 residues. Germline CDR1 SNHLY, CDR2 FYNNEI. The V gene end was trimmed by 2 bases and the J gene end by 7 bases; junction bases not matched to a gene: 5. The variable domain in full, with the rest retrieved from reference TRBV2 and TRBJ1-6, is EPEVTQTPSHQVTQMGQEVILRCVPISNHLYFYWYRQILGQKVEFLVSFYNNEISEKSEIFDDQFSVERPDGSNFTLKIRSTKLEDSAMYFCASSEIGDSNSPLHFGNGTRLTVT.

The chain carries TRBV16 and TRBJ2-2; no reliable D call. Germline CDR1 reads KGHSY; CDR2 reads FQNENV. Between the trimmed V and J ends, which lost 4 bases and 5 bases, there was a span of 5 bases. The CDR3 has 12 amino acids. The CDR3 loop reads CASSPLTGELFF. CDR3 DNA sequence: TGTGCCAGCAGCCCTCTGACCGGGGAGCTGTTTTTT.

The CDR3 here is CAWTGTSGLYEQYF. The CDR3 DNA reads as TGTGCCTGGACCGGGACTAGCGGGCTCTACGAGCAGTACTTC. The chain couples TRBV30 to TRBJ2-7; 12 bases map to TRBD2. Germline V gene sequence: CDR1 GTSNPN, CDR2 SVGIG (reference sequence). The CDR3 has 14 amino acids. V was clipped by 4 bases and J by 3 bases; unmatched bases: 4.

The chain couples TRBV27 to TRBJ2-2, with a weak D call TRBD1 (6 bases). There are 14 residues in the CDR3. Trimming left V 4 bases short and J 5 bases short, with 11 bases between. The germline gives CDR1 MNHEY, CDR2 SMNVEV (reference sequence). In DNA, the CDR3 is TGTGCCAGCAGTTGGACAGCCTCGACCGGGGAGCTGTTTTTT. It encodes CASSWTASTGELFF.

As DNA, the CDR3 is TGTGCCAGCAGCCAGGGAGACAGGGCTGGAAACACCATATATTTT. It codes for CASSQGDRAGNTIYF. The V and J genes are TRBV4-2 and TRBJ1-3; 7 nucleotides agree with TRBD1. Trimming at V came to 3 bases and at J to 2 bases, leaving 4 bases not matched to a gene. The CDR3 is made up of 15 amino acids. Per germline, CDR1 LGHNA and CDR2 YNFKEQ.

The chain uses TRBV2 and TRBJ2-3, with a weak D call TRBD2 (5 bases). Germline V CDR1 and CDR2: SNHLY, FYNNEI. The V and J ends lost 6 bases and 3 bases respectively, with 10 bases between them. CDR3 length: 13 amino acids. CDR3 loop: CASRWSGTDTQYF. CDR3 DNA: TGTGCCAGCAGATGGTCGGGGACAGATACGCAGTATTTT.

CDR3 region: CSVAGTVETQYF. CDR3 DNA: TGCAGCGTGGCCGGGACAGTTGAGACCCAGTACTTC. The chain uses TRBV29-1 and TRBJ2-5; 7 nucleotides align to TRBD1. This CDR3 has 12 amino acids. Germline CDR1 reads SQVTM; CDR2 reads ANQGSEA. The junction had 6 bases not matched to a gene; V was cut back by 6 bases and J by 5 bases.

This chain uses TRBV5-8 with TRBJ2-1, with 8 bases aligning to TRBD1. The CDR3 runs to 14 residues. Germline CDR1 reads SGHTS; CDR2 reads YDEGEE. The V and J ends lost 2 bases and 9 bases, in that order; junction bases with no gene match: 7. CDR3 sequence reads: CASSLGRGLGEQFF. The CDR3 bases are TGTGCCAGCAGCTTAGGCAGGGGGCTTGGTGAGCAGTTCTTC.

This clone was found a few times. This sequence joins TRBV19 and TRBJ2-7; 7 bases agree with TRBD2. V trimming: 1 base; J trimming: 3 bases; junction bases outside the gene matches: 6. The CDR3 contains 15 residues. Germline-derived CDR1 and CDR2 are LNHDA and SQIVND (reference sequence). The chain's CDR3 is CASSIAPSGYYEQYF. CDR3 coding DNA: TGTGCCAGTAGTATAGCGCCTAGCGGTTACTACGAGCAGTACTTC.

This chain joins TRBV5-1 and TRBJ2-1; TRBD2 agrees at 9 bases. Germline CDR1 and CDR2: SGHRS and YFSETQ. The CDR3 has 18 amino acids. Losses at the gene ends were 3 bases for V and 3 bases for J; bases not matched to a gene: 13. The CDR3: CASSWGSSGTNDYNEQFF. As DNA, the CDR3 is TGCGCCAGCAGCTGGGGGTCTAGCGGGACGAATGACTACAATGAGCAGTTCTTC.

A remark on this clone: Other DNA sequences of this sample code for an identical CDR3. This chain uses TRBV12-3 or TRBV12-4 with TRBJ2-5; 7 nucleotides line up with TRBD1. This CDR3 spans 13 amino acids. V was clipped by 7 bases and J by 0 bases; unmatched bases: 2. The CDR3 DNA is TGTGCCAGCACACAGGGGTACCAAGAGACCCAGTACTTC. It encodes CASTQGYQETQYF.

The rearrangement joins TRBV28 to TRBJ2-1, with 10 nucleotides matching TRBD1. CDR1 and CDR2 from the germline V gene are MDHEN and SYDVKM. V shed 6 bases, J shed 6 bases, and the junction held 5 bases outside the gene matches. This CDR3 is built from 14 residues. The DNA for the CDR3 is TGTGCCAGCAGGGGGACAGGGGTTACCAATGAGCAGTTCTTC. It yields the protein CASRGTGVTNEQFF.

The chain uses TRBV27 and TRBJ2-7, with D tentatively TRBD2 (5 bases). Trimming took 7 bases from V and 1 from J, leaving 11 bases between them. CDR1 is MNHEY and CDR2 is SMNVEV in the germline V gene (reference sequence). The CDR3 length is 13 residues. The chain's CDR3 is CASIGGLSYEQYF. In DNA, the CDR3 is TGTGCCAGCATAGGAGGTTTATCCTACGAGCAGTACTTC.

V is TRBV28 and J is TRBJ2-7, with 9 nucleotides matching TRBD2. Unmatched junction bases numbered 10, after V lost 6 bases and J lost 4 bases. The CDR3 is 15 residues long. CDR1 and CDR2 from the germline V gene are MDHEN and SYDVKM. CDR3 DNA sequence: TGTGCCAGCAGATTAGCGGGGGCCAGAACTTACGAGCAGTACTTC. This codes for CASRLAGARTYEQYF.

The genes are TRBV27 and TRBJ2-4, with 9 bases identical to TRBD2. V dropped 5 bases and J dropped 0; count of bases not matched to a gene: 14. CDR1 is MNHEY and CDR2 is SMNVEV in the germline V gene (reference sequence). The CDR3 contains 19 residues. CDR3 sequence: CASSPLSVLAGRAKNIQYF. The CDR3 bases are TGTGCCAGCAGTCCCCTCTCTGTTCTAGCGGGAAGAGCCAAAAACATTCAGTACTTC.

The table lists this clone with a count of one. This rearrangement joins TRBV18 to TRBJ1-4; TRBD1 agrees at 10 bases. CDR3 length: 16 amino acids. V lost 2 bases and J lost 5; bases outside the gene matches: 5. The germline CDR1 and CDR2 sequences are KGHSH and LQKENI. This CDR3 reads CASSPSDRGQNEKLFF. CDR3 nucleotide sequence: TGTGCCAGCTCACCATCCGACAGGGGGCAGAATGAAAAACTGTTTTTT.

The CDR3 coding sequence is TGTGCCAGCAGGGAGACAGCTTACAATGAGCAGTTCTTC. Its translation: CASRETAYNEQFF. The chain links TRBV12-3 or TRBV12-4 to TRBJ2-1, with D tentatively TRBD1 (5 bases). The CDR3 totals 13 residues. Trimming left V 6 bases short and J 4 bases short, with 10 bases between.

The V call is TRBV18, the J call TRBJ2-2; D uncertain. This CDR3 comprises 14 residues. V lost 2 bases, J lost 5 bases, and 9 bases lay in between. Germline V gene sequence: CDR1 KGHSH, CDR2 LQKENI. Here the CDR3 DNA reads TGTGCCAGCTCACCAGCCTCCCGGACCGGGGAGCTGTTTTTT. Amino acid sequence: CASSPASRTGELFF.

This sequence joins TRBV3-1 (or the pseudogene TRBV3-2) and TRBJ1-5, with TRBD1 matching 7 bases. The germline V gene encodes CDR1 LGHDT and CDR2 YNNKEL (reference sequence). The CDR3 spans 16 residues. V gave up 1 base and J gave up 7 bases; unmatched junction bases: 10. The CDR3 DNA reads as TGTGCCAGCAGCCAAGTAGTTACAGGGGACCCGCAGCCCCAGCATTTT. This codes for CASSQVVTGDPQPQHF.

The gene calls are TRBV27 and TRBJ1-2; TRBD1 matches 8 bases. CDR1 and CDR2 from the germline V gene are MNHEY and SMNVEV (reference sequence). V shed 5 bases and J 4 bases; nucleotides not matched to a gene: 9. The CDR3 totals 15 residues. The CDR3 DNA is TGTGCCAGCAGTCCCATGGGACAGGCGGGCTATGGCTACACCTTC. The encoded protein is CASSPMGQAGYGYTF.

V is TRBV5-1 and J is TRBJ1-2; the match to TRBD1 covers 8 bases. The junction had 15 bases not matched to a gene; V was cut back by 4 bases and J by 1 base. Germline loops: CDR1 SGHRS, CDR2 YFSETQ. There are 18 residues in the CDR3. This chain's CDR3 is CASSPRATGERGNYGYTF. The CDR3 DNA reads TGCGCCAGCAGCCCTCGGGCGACAGGGGAAAGGGGTAACTATGGCTACACCTTC.

The chain combines TRBV5-1 with TRBJ2-2, with D perhaps matching TRBD1 (5 bases). CDR1 and CDR2 from the germline V gene are SGHRS and YFSETQ. V lost 1 base and J lost 5, with 12 bases in between. CDR3 length: 15 residues. The CDR3 is CASSLFQGDTGELFF. The CDR3 DNA follows: TGCGCCAGCAGCTTGTTTCAGGGTGATACCGGGGAGCTGTTTTTT.

The rearrangement joins TRBV15 to TRBJ2-5, with D uncertain. The CDR3 has 16 amino acids. Germline V gene sequence: CDR1 LNHNV, CDR2 YYDKDF (reference sequence). With 0 bases removed from V and 5 bases from J, the gap between germline ends came to 16 bases. The CDR3 DNA is TGTGCCACCAGCAGAGATTCCCGCGGCCTATCTGAGACCCAGTACTTC. Amino acid sequence: CATSRDSRGLSETQYF. The variable domain in full, completed from reference TRBV15 and TRBJ2-5, reads DAMVIQNPRYQVTQFGKPVTLSCSQTLNHNVMYWYQQKSSQAPKLLFHYYDKDFNNEADTPDNFQSRRPNTSFCFLDIRSPGLGDTAMYLCATSRDSRGLSETQYFGPGTRLLVL.

This chain connects TRBV6-5 to TRBJ1-1; 7 bases fit TRBD1. Germline loops: CDR1 MNHEY, CDR2 SVGAGI. The CDR3 consists of 13 residues. Losses at the gene ends were 4 bases for V and 1 base for J; bases not matched to a gene: 0. CDR3 DNA: TGTGCCAGCAGTTGGACAGGGAACACTGAAGCTTTCTTT. Translation: CASSWTGNTEAFF.

The rearrangement links TRBV28 to TRBJ1-3, with TRBD1 as a possible D gene (6 bases). Per germline, CDR1 MDHEN and CDR2 SYDVKM. The V gene lost 8 bases and the J gene lost 0 bases, with 14 bases spanning the gap. The CDR3 totals 15 residues. The CDR3 protein is CASGMTGDSGNTIYF. DNA of the CDR3: TGTGCCAGCGGCATGACAGGAGACTCTGGAAACACCATATATTTT.

The chain recombines TRBV6-5 with TRBJ2-7, with 9 positions matching TRBD1. Germline lookup yields CDR1 MNHEY and CDR2 SVGAGI. V lost 5 bases and J lost 7; bases outside the gene matches: 3. This CDR3 region has 12 residues. CDR3 nucleotide sequence: TGTGCCAGCAGTAAGACAGGGGGGGAGCAGTACTTC. It codes for CASSKTGGEQYF.

The J gene is TRBJ2-5, the V gene TRBV7-2, with 8 positions matching TRBD2. The CDR3 length is 13 residues. The trim removed 7 bases at V and 4 bases at J, leaving 5 bases unmatched. The V gene's germline CDR1 is SGHTA and CDR2 FQGNSA. The CDR3 bases are TGTGCCAGCACCCGGACTAGCATAGAGACCCAGTACTTC. Protein product: CASTRTSIETQYF.

This sequence joins TRBV5-4 and TRBJ1-1; a possible D gene is TRBD1 (6 bases). Germline loops: CDR1 SGHNT, CDR2 YYREEE (reference sequence). The V and J ends lost 4 bases and 5 bases respectively, with 30 bases between them. CDR3 length: 19 amino acids. CDR3 nucleotide sequence: TGTGCCAGCAGCCCCCGGGGGCGCGGAGGAAGCGGGGGGTCGACTGAAGCTTTCTTT. It is translated as CASSPRGRGGSGGSTEAFF.

There are a few counts of this clone. The chain uses TRBV5-1 and TRBJ2-3; the D gene is possibly TRBD2 (6 bases). CDR1 and CDR2 (germline): SGHRS, YFSETQ. CDR3 length: 14 amino acids. The V gene lost 1 base and the J gene lost 4 bases, with 10 bases spanning the gap. The CDR3 DNA reads as TGCGCCAGCAGCTTGCCCCAGCGGGCAGATACGCAGTATTTT. Its translation: CASSLPQRADTQYF.